This TCR beta chain emerged from a study of blood T cell repertoires in COVID-19. Data came from immunoSEQ multiplex PCR; TCRdb stores just in-frame clones and leaves some out. The repertoire holds 100,000 to 150,000 clones, with roughly 80% as singletons. The CDR3 covers 14 residues. Per germline, CDR1 SGHNT and CDR2 YYREEE (reference sequence). The V end lost 3 bases, the J end lost 4 bases, and 13 bases lay between the germline ends. The chain recombines TRBV5-4 with TRBJ2-5; D might be TRBD2 (5 bases). The TCR was taken from a human donor in a cohort sampled during active COVID-19. Sequenced input: peripheral blood. The CDR3 region has the DNA TGTGCCAGCAGCTCCACTAGTCAGTCAGAGACCCAGTACTTC. It is translated as CASSSTSQSETQYF.